The sequence of this T cell receptor (beta chain) was determined in a study of CXCR3-negative and CXCR3-positive naive CD8 T cells. Germline-derived CDR1 and CDR2 are SEHNR and FQNEAQ (reference sequence). CDR3 length: 17 residues. Preparation of TRB cDNA libraries relied on 5' RACE carrying UMI labels. TCRdb reworked the 5' RACE reads into one entry per CDR3 protein, no DNA. The sample shows tens of thousands of distinct CDR3 sequences, and less than 1.6% sits with its ten largest clones. The chain couples TRBV7-9 to TRBJ2-7; TCRdb's D call of TRBD1 is untestable without DNA. Sequencing was done on a sample of naive CXCR3- CD8+ T cells from blood. Subset indicated: CD45RO-CCR7+CD27+CD95- naive CD8+ T cells lacking CXCR3 (TNR3-). The TCR was taken from a human donor in good health. Some clones in this sample may be carry-over from other donors' samples. Here the CDR3 reads CASSLALPRANLFEQYF.